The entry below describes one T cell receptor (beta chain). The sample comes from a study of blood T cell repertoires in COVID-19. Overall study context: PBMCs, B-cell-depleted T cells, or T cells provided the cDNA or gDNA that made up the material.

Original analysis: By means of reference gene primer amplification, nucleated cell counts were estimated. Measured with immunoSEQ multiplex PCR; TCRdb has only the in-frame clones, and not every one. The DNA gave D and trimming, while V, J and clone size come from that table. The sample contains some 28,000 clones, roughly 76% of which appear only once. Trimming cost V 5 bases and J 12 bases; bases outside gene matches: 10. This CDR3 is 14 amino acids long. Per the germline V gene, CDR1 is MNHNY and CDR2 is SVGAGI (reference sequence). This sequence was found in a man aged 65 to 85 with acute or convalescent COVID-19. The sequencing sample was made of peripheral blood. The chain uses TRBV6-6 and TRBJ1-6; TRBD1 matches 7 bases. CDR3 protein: CASSTGTDLLPLHF. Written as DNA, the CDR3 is TGTGCCAGCAGTACCGGGACAGACCTTTTACCCCTCCACTTT.